The T cell receptor (beta chain) described here comes from a study of blood T cell repertoires in COVID-19. Under the authors' procedure: Counts of nucleated cells, estimated from reference gene primer amplification, were obtained. TCRdb keeps only in-frame clones here, not all; method: immunoSEQ multiplex PCR. V and J calls and clone size are those listed in that table; D and trimming were worked out from the DNA. The data show hundreds of thousands of clones, with around 90% seen just once and over 1.1% held by the top ten. V lost 4 bases, J lost 0 bases, and 7 bases stayed unmatched. The CDR3 consists of 18 residues. Germline V gene lookup returns CDR1 SGHNT and CDR2 YYREEE (reference sequence). Only one count was recorded for this clone.

This TCR derives from a man older than 75 with acute or convalescent COVID-19. The V gene is TRBV5-4, the J gene TRBJ2-1; TRBD2 matches at 13 bases. The sample consisted of peripheral blood. The CDR3 sequence is CASSMGLAGRSSYNEQFF. CDR3 bases: TGTGCCAGCAGCATGGGACTAGCGGGGAGAAGCTCCTACAATGAGCAGTTCTTC.